The 7 T cell receptor beta chains listed next were all sequenced from one sample in a study of cytomegalovirus exposure and HLA in healthy donors (dated 2017 in TCRdb). Libraries were prepared through the immunoSEQ multiplex PCR assay. Drawn from immuneACCESS, this table holds only the in-frame rearrangements with V and J called that TCRdb kept. Clones are partly lost; checked studies trace under half to an unresolved V gene and leave the rest unexplained. A total of about 67,000 clones appear in this sample, roughly 94% of them only once. The biggest ten clones account for about 0.63% of the sample. Sequencing was carried out using PBMCs. The receptor source for this set is a woman under 30 in good health and CMV-seronegative.

The chain combines TRBV28 with TRBJ1-1; D is uncertain. The CDR3 length is 13 residues. The ends were cut back, 4 bases at V and 3 bases at J, with 9 bases in the middle. The germline CDR1 and CDR2 sequences are MDHEN and SYDVKM. This CDR3 reads CASSSERDTEAFF. The CDR3 coding sequence is TGTGCCAGCAGTTCGGAACGGGACACTGAAGCTTTCTTT.

A single count supports this clone. This chain joins TRBV18 and TRBJ2-3, with D unclear. Germline assignment: CDR1 KGHSH and CDR2 LQKENI. CDR3 length: 13 amino acids. V was trimmed by 2 bases and J by 4 bases, leaving 7 bases between them. CDR3 sequence: CASSPSSPDTQYF. In DNA form, the CDR3 reads TGTGCCAGCTCACCATCGTCCCCAGATACGCAGTATTTT. The variable domain in full, completed from reference TRBV18 and TRBJ2-3, reads NAGVMQNPRHLVRRRGQEARLRCSPMKGHSHVYWYRQLPEEGLKFMVYLQKENIIDESGMPKERFSAEFPKEGPSILRIQQVVRGDSAAYFCASSPSSPDTQYFGPGTRLTVL.

This rearrangement joins TRBV7-8 to TRBJ1-6; D possibly corresponds to TRBD1 (5 bases). This CDR3 is 15 amino acids long. CDR1 is SGHVS and CDR2 is FQNEAQ in the germline V gene. Trimming took 5 bases from V and 10 from J, leaving 18 bases between them. The CDR3 nucleotides read TGTGCCAGCAGCCCGGGGGGAGGGGCGGGATCACCCCTCCACTTT. Residues: CASSPGGGAGSPLHF.

The genes are TRBV28 and TRBJ2-1; tentative D call: TRBD2 (5 bases). V shed 0 bases and J shed 3 bases, with 12 bases lying between them. The CDR3 spans 16 residues. The germline V gene has CDR1 MDHEN and CDR2 SYDVKM. CDR3 amino acids: CASSLWMGSNYNEQFF. CDR3 nucleotides: TGTGCCAGCAGTTTATGGATGGGGAGTAACTACAATGAGCAGTTCTTC.

The genes are TRBV19 and TRBJ2-2, with 8 positions matching TRBD2. Germline V CDR1 and CDR2: LNHDA, SQIVND (reference sequence). V lost 5 bases to trimming and J lost 0 bases; unmatched junction nucleotides: 5. This CDR3 is built from 16 residues. The CDR3, as DNA: TGTGCCAGTAGTCCCTGGCGGGGGGCGAACACCGGGGAGCTGTTTTTT. Protein sequence: CASSPWRGANTGELFF.

The V call is TRBV7-2, the J call TRBJ2-3, with 12 bases aligning to TRBD1. In germline, CDR1 is SGHTA, CDR2 FQGNSA. The J segment lost 8 bases and the V segment lost 5 bases, leaving 8 bases of the junction unmatched. This CDR3 spans 15 amino acids. Written as DNA, the CDR3 is TGTGCCAGCAGCCGCGGGACAGGGGGCGGGGGTACGCAGTATTTT. It specifies CASSRGTGGGGTQYF.

The genes are TRBV4-1 and TRBJ1-5, with D perhaps TRBD1 (6 bases). Looked up from germline, CDR1 is MGHRA and CDR2 is YSYEKL. The length of the CDR3 is 14 residues. Trimming removed 4 bases at V and 2 bases at J, with 9 bases between. The CDR3 reads CASSPRQGNQPQHF. CDR3 sequence (DNA): TGCGCCAGCAGCCCGCGACAGGGCAATCAGCCCCAGCATTTT.